These T cell receptor beta chains were read from a single sample in a study of human T cells and chemical hapten exposure. A single record per CDR3 protein comes from TCRdb applying MiXCR to the RACE reads. This sample has tens of thousands of distinct CDR3 sequences, with roughly 9% found just once. This specimen consisted of whole blood, obtained in connection with sensitization to the hapten diphenylcyclopropenone (DPC). These receptors originate from a woman in her 30s with alopecia areata. Some clones in this sample may be carry-over from other donors' samples. Both conserved end residues are part of each CDR3.

TRBV7-9,CASSSPGESSTDTQYF
TRBV9,CASSPSPGQQETQYF
TRBV6-5,CASSYAGTVQSDTQYF
TRBV6-5,CASSTPGTGLYEQYF
TRBV7-8,CASRARLGMKKLFF
TRBV29-1,CSTGLAGADTQYF
TRBV18,CASSPDAVGDTF
TRBV6-6,CASSYALGGTEAFF
TRBV6-2/TRBV6-3,CASSFSKDTSQYF
TRBV12-3/TRBV12-4,CASSRTSGGYNEQFF
TRBV5-6,CASSSFRTGGDPYGYTF
TRBV29-1,CSVEARNRGDSYEQYF
TRBV4-3,CASSQEQISTDTQYF
TRBV20-1,CSAPKARGQYYTF
TRBV6-6,CASSLTSGGYDEQFF
TRBV6-5,CATSGTENQETQYF
TRBV29-1,CSGESDTQYF
TRBV20-1,CSARRTSAYEQYF
TRBV5-4,CASSPTTGNSPLHF
TRBV29-1,CSVGDSGNYGDTF
TRBV10-3,CAISGQGYGYTF
TRBV5-4,CASSSAMGGANVLTF
TRBV28,CASSFGRYGYTF
TRBV6-2/TRBV6-3,CASRLFRDRYHQETQYF
TRBV14,CASSQDLGRGTDTQYF
TRBV6-2/TRBV6-3,CASRESWGANVLTF
TRBV12-3/TRBV12-4,CASSLWGWEETQYF
TRBV27,CASSPLLAGDTQYF
TRBV6-5,CASSGMEGTEAFF
TRBV4-3,CASSQDPLAGGDEQYF
TRBV7-2,CASGAGASYGYTF
TRBV3-1,CASSQVARSSYNEQFF
TRBV5-4,CASSAANTGELFF
TRBV20-1,CSATGTGGFPYF
TRBV7-3,CASSSSIGSSYNSPLHF
TRBV4-1,CASSQGLGTVYEQYF
TRBV7-9,CASSLGTGTGNEKLFF
TRBV6-5,CASSRGQHNSPLHF
TRBV12-5,CASGLTRQGGNEQFF
TRBV12-3/TRBV12-4,CASSLATEETQYF
TRBV28,CASSSRRQYSNQPQHF
TRBV5-4,CASSLIGLGGSYNEQFF
TRBV3-1,CASSHTTGSQTAFF
TRBV27,CASSERDSEQYF
TRBV30,CAWSPAGGRNTEAFF
TRBV6-6,CASSSSPFTGELFF
TRBV12-3/TRBV12-4,CASSKDIPFSYQPQHF
TRBV29-1,CSVVVAKGANVLTF
TRBV11-2,CASSLSSLQRGSADTQYF
TRBV5-4,CASSLRDKSTDTQYF
TRBV5-1,CASSLPRGREALNTEAFF
TRBV5-1,CASSSGTCELSPLHF
TRBV4-3,CASSQGRRSYEQYF
TRBV6-6,CASSRERDRNSPLHF